The 30 T cell receptor beta chains below come from one sample, sequenced in a study of shared clonotypes between healthy human individuals. Some clones are missing from TCRdb's copy, which holds only in-frame ones; the method was immunoSEQ multiplex PCR. The profile shows approximately 600,000 clones, roughly 95% of them singletons. Naive CD8 isolation took CD45RO-negative cells positively selected for CCR7 and excluded terminally differentiated effector memory CD45RA+ cells. The sequenced sample was naive CD8+ T cells sorted from blood. These TCRs come from a woman aged 25-40 years in good health.

This chain uses TRBV28 with TRBJ2-3; D perhaps matches TRBD2 (5 bases). Germline lookup yields CDR1 MDHEN and CDR2 SYDVKM. The CDR3 consists of 15 residues. Trimming removed 8 bases at V and 0 bases at J, with 15 bases between. In DNA, the CDR3 is TGTGCCAGCGGATTACTGGAGGACAGCACAGATACGCAGTATTTT. Protein sequence: CASGLLEDSTDTQYF.

The chain joins TRBV28 to TRBJ1-1; 7 nucleotides align to TRBD1. The V segment lost 11 bases and the J segment 0 bases; nucleotides outside the gene matches: 12. The CDR3 sequence is 15 residues long. Germline V lookup: CDR1 MDHEN, CDR2 SYDVKM. The CDR3: CAGTGARGMNTEAFF. DNA for the CDR3: TGTGCCGGAACAGGGGCGCGCGGGATGAACACTGAAGCTTTCTTT.

The rearrangement uses TRBV30 and TRBJ1-2; D uncertain. Germline values: CDR1 GTSNPN, CDR2 SVGIG (reference sequence). V lost 0 bases and J 8 bases, leaving 22 bases between the germline ends. This CDR3 has 16 amino acids. CDR3 DNA sequence: TGTGCCTGGAGTGTACTAATCAGGCCGCGCTCAGAAGGCTACACCTTC. This translates into CAWSVLIRPRSEGYTF. The entire variable domain, with the rest obtained from reference TRBV30 and TRBJ1-2, is as follows: SQTIHQWPATLVQPVGSPLSLECTVEGTSNPNLYWYRQAAGRGLQLLFYSVGIGQISSEVPQNLSASRPQDRQFILSSKKLLLSDSGFYLCAWSVLIRPRSEGYTFGSGTRLTVV.

The V and J genes are TRBV4-2 and TRBJ2-7; possible D gene TRBD2, 5 bases. The CDR3 has 16 residues. The germline gives CDR1 LGHNA, CDR2 YNFKEQ. Trimming removed 7 bases at V and 3 bases at J, with 22 bases between. This chain's CDR3 is CASISWTTITCYEQYF. The CDR3 DNA follows: TGTGCCAGCATCTCTTGGACGACTATCACTTGCTACGAGCAGTACTTC.

The chain links TRBV28 to TRBJ2-1, with D tentatively TRBD1 or TRBD2 (6 bases each). The CDR3 totals 15 residues. Germline V gives CDR1 MDHEN, CDR2 SYDVKM. V was shortened by 3 bases and J by 7 bases, with 16 bases between the two germline ends. The CDR3: CASSFRGGQGNEQFF. DNA of the CDR3: TGTGCCAGCAGTTTCCGAGGGGGGCAGGGAAATGAGCAGTTCTTC.

This clone was recorded only once. CDR3 loop: CASNGLAGGTDTQYF. Here the CDR3 DNA reads TGTGCCAGCAATGGACTAGCGGGAGGTACAGATACGCAGTATTTT. The rearrangement links TRBV5-6 to TRBJ2-3, with 14 bases that match TRBD2. Germline assignment: CDR1 SGHDT and CDR2 YYEEEE. Germline trimming cut 6 bases from V and 3 bases from J; bases unmatched to any gene: 3. The CDR3 sequence is 15 residues long. Full variable domain (missing parts from reference TRBV5-6 and TRBJ2-3): DAGVTQSPTHLIKTRGQQVTLRCSPKSGHDTVSWYQQALGQGPQFIFQYYEEEERQRGNFPDRFSGHQFPNYSSELNVNALLLGDSALYLCASNGLAGGTDTQYFGPGTRLTVL.

The chain combines TRBV16 with TRBJ1-2; D remains ambiguous. The CDR3 is 14 residues long. Germline loops: CDR1 KGHSY, CDR2 FQNENV. The germline V and J ends were trimmed by 4 bases and 4 bases, with 13 bases remaining between them. CDR3: CASSLHPGAYGYTF. The CDR3 DNA reads as TGTGCCAGCAGCCTGCATCCAGGTGCCTATGGCTACACCTTC. The full variable domain, with the rest looked up from reference TRBV16 and TRBJ1-2, is GEEVAQTPKHLVRGEGQKAKLYCAPIKGHSYVFWYQQVLKNEFKFLISFQNENVFDETGMPKERFSAKCLPNSPCSLEIQATKLEDSAVYFCASSLHPGAYGYTFGSGTRLTVV.

This clone occurred once. This rearrangement joins TRBV28 to TRBJ2-2; TRBD1 is a possible D gene (6 bases). V was clipped by 2 bases and J by 7 bases, with 20 bases between them. CDR3 length: 17 residues. Per the germline V gene, CDR1 is MDHEN and CDR2 is SYDVKM. Here the CDR3 DNA reads TGTGCCAGCAGTTTACGACCCGGGACATGGTTTTTCGGGGAGCTGTTTTTT. Its protein is CASSLRPGTWFFGELFF.

The chain recombines TRBV7-8 with TRBJ2-3; 11 nucleotides agree with TRBD2. This CDR3 contains 14 residues. The V segment lost 6 bases and the J segment 4 bases; nucleotides outside the gene matches: 3. CDR1 is SGHVS, CDR2 FQNEAQ, per germline. CDR3 in amino acids: CASSYSGRADTQYF. The CDR3, as DNA: TGTGCCAGCAGTTATAGCGGGAGGGCAGATACGCAGTATTTT.

The genes are TRBV5-1 and TRBJ2-1; D remains unclear. Trimming took 5 bases from V and 2 from J, leaving 17 bases between them. Germline values: CDR1 SGHRS, CDR2 YFSETQ. The CDR3 totals 16 residues. The CDR3 bases are TGCGCCAGCAGAAGCCACGACTTTGGGCCCTACAATGAGCAGTTCTTC. Its translation: CASRSHDFGPYNEQFF.

V gene TRBV2 combines with J gene TRBJ1-4; D may be TRBD1 (5 bases). CDR1 and CDR2 (germline): SNHLY, FYNNEI. The CDR3 contains 15 residues. The V and J ends lost 1 base and 7 bases respectively, with 13 bases between them. The CDR3 protein is CASSEGGGEGEKLFF. Written as DNA, the CDR3 is TGTGCCAGCAGTGAAGGCGGAGGGGAAGGTGAAAAACTGTTTTTT.

The V gene is TRBV13, the J gene TRBJ1-1; no firm D call. This CDR3 region has 13 residues. With 0 bases removed from V and 1 base from J, the gap between germline ends came to 3 bases. Germline CDR1 PRHDT, CDR2 FYEKMQ (reference sequence). CDR3 loop: CASSLGGNTEAFF. CDR3 sequence (DNA): TGTGCCAGCAGCTTAGGTGGGAACACTGAAGCTTTCTTT.

The chain recombines TRBV19 with TRBJ2-3, with a weak D call TRBD2 (6 bases). The CDR3 runs 15 residues. Germline CDR1 LNHDA, CDR2 SQIVND (reference sequence). V shed 3 bases and J shed 3 bases, with 13 bases lying between them. The CDR3 loop is CASSIFSGTTDTQYF. The CDR3 region has the DNA TGTGCCAGTAGTATTTTTAGCGGAACAACAGATACGCAGTATTTT.

The chain's CDR3 is CASSYGWSGNGYTF. The CDR3 DNA sequence: TGTGCCAGCAGTTACGGTTGGTCAGGGAACGGCTACACCTTC. The chain links TRBV6-5 to TRBJ1-2; D possibly corresponds to TRBD1 (5 bases). V was trimmed by 2 bases and J by 8 bases, leaving 15 bases between them. This CDR3 spans 14 amino acids. Germline V lookup: CDR1 MNHEY, CDR2 SVGAGI.

This rearrangement joins TRBV10-3 to TRBJ2-2; D is possibly TRBD1 (6 bases). Trimming pared 8 bases from V and 6 bases from J, leaving 13 bases between. CDR3 size: 13 residues. Germline CDR1 is ENHRY and CDR2 is SYGVKD. CDR3 residues: CAIGFAGAGELFF. The CDR3 DNA follows: TGTGCCATCGGGTTTGCAGGGGCCGGGGAGCTGTTTTTT.

CDR3 DNA: TGTGCCAGCAGTTTAGCGGGAGCAGATACGCAGTATTTT. Translating it yields CASSLAGADTQYF. V gene TRBV27 combines with J gene TRBJ2-3, with 7 bases matching TRBD2. V lost 2 bases to trimming and J lost 4 bases; unmatched junction nucleotides: 0. Germline V gene data show CDR1 as MNHEY and CDR2 as SMNVEV (reference sequence). This CDR3 is built from 13 residues.

This rearrangement joins TRBV25-1 to TRBJ1-5, with 7 bases lining up with TRBD1. V shed 2 bases, J shed 2 bases, and the junction held 6 bases outside the gene matches. Germline loops: CDR1 MGHDK, CDR2 SYGVNS. CDR3 length: 16 amino acids. This CDR3 is CASSETGVGGNQPQHF. The CDR3 region has the DNA TGTGCCAGCAGTGAAACAGGGGTAGGTGGCAATCAGCCCCAGCATTTT.

The CDR3 reads CASSLDRIGYTF. The CDR3 bases are TGTGCCAGCAGCTTAGACCGCATCGGCTACACCTTC. The chain couples TRBV7-9 to TRBJ1-2; D is unclear. The CDR3 loop spans 12 amino acids. The V end lost 1 base, the J end lost 8 bases, and 8 bases lay between the germline ends. Germline V gives CDR1 SEHNR, CDR2 FQNEAQ (reference sequence).

This clone appeared a single time. The rearrangement links TRBV11-2 to TRBJ2-7; 9 bases line up with TRBD2. Trimming took 3 bases from V and 3 from J; bases not matched to a gene: 6. Germline CDR1 is SGHAT and CDR2 is FQNNGV. The CDR3 extends over 15 amino acids. The CDR3 DNA reads TGTGCCAGCAGCTTGGCGGGAGGGCCTCTCTACGAGCAGTACTTC. It encodes CASSLAGGPLYEQYF.

The V gene is TRBV5-1, the J gene TRBJ1-1, with D possibly matching TRBD1 (6 bases). With 4 bases removed from V and 2 bases from J, the gap between germline ends came to 12 bases. The CDR3 has 14 amino acids. The germline V gene encodes CDR1 SGHRS and CDR2 YFSETQ. CDR3 in amino acids: CASSHGQRNTEAFF. The CDR3, as DNA: TGCGCCAGCAGCCACGGACAGAGAAACACTGAAGCTTTCTTT.

The chain couples TRBV5-1 to TRBJ2-2; 8 bases map to TRBD1. V shed 2 bases, J shed 5 bases, and the junction held 2 bases outside the gene matches. The length of the CDR3 is 14 residues. Germline values: CDR1 SGHRS, CDR2 YFSETQ. This CDR3 reads CASSFRGRTGELFF. The CDR3 region has the DNA TGCGCCAGCAGCTTCAGGGGGCGAACCGGGGAGCTGTTTTTT.

This chain joins TRBV27 and TRBJ2-7, with unresolved D. The CDR3 length is 15 residues. V was trimmed by 2 bases and J by 6 bases, leaving 17 bases between them. Germline V CDR1 and CDR2: MNHEY, SMNVEV (reference sequence). Here the CDR3 DNA reads TGTGCCAGCAGTTTAAAGGTGTCTAGGTGGGGCGAGCAGTACTTC. As protein: CASSLKVSRWGEQYF.

V gene TRBV5-1 combines with J gene TRBJ2-1; 12 bases align to TRBD2. The CDR3 runs 16 residues. V trimming: 3 bases; J trimming: 4 bases; junction bases outside the gene matches: 5. Germline V gives CDR1 SGHRS, CDR2 YFSETQ. The CDR3 nucleotides read TGCGCCAGCAGCTCCCGGACTAGCGGGATTTACAATGAGCAGTTCTTC. Translated: CASSSRTSGIYNEQFF.

The chain carries TRBV14 and TRBJ2-7, with 9 positions matching TRBD1. The germline V gene encodes CDR1 SGHDN and CDR2 FVKESK. V gave up 1 base and J gave up 4 bases; unmatched junction bases: 5. The CDR3 has 15 residues. CDR3 DNA sequence: TGTGCCAGCAGCCAAGCAGGGACAGGGCTGTACGAGCAGTACTTC. Protein product: CASSQAGTGLYEQYF. Combining the CDR3 with reference TRBV14 and TRBJ2-7 gives the whole variable domain EAGVTQFPSHSVIEKGQTVTLRCDPISGHDNLYWYRRVMGKEIKFLLHFVKESKQDESGMPNNRFLAERTGGTYSTLKVQPAELEDSGVYFCASSQAGTGLYEQYFGPGTRLTVT.

This clone was seen a single time. The chain recombines TRBV4-2 with TRBJ2-7; TRBD1 matches 8 bases. Trimming at V came to 4 bases and at J to 3 bases, leaving 8 bases not matched to a gene. Germline loops: CDR1 LGHNA, CDR2 YNFKEQ. This CDR3 region has 15 residues. The CDR3 bases are TGTGCCAGCAGCCTTGGACAGGGCATTAACTACGAGCAGTACTTC. Translation gives CASSLGQGINYEQYF.

This clone is a singleton in its sample. The chain couples TRBV27 to TRBJ2-5, with TRBD2 matching 7 bases. The J segment lost 7 bases and the V segment lost 0 bases, leaving 5 bases of the junction unmatched. CDR3 length: 14 amino acids. The germline CDR1 and CDR2 sequences are MNHEY and SMNVEV (reference sequence). The CDR3 region is CASSLSWGGGTQYF. CDR3 nucleotides: TGTGCCAGCAGTTTATCGTGGGGGGGAGGGACCCAGTACTTC.

The chain couples TRBV28 to TRBJ2-7; tentative D call: TRBD1 (5 bases). V was clipped by 6 bases and J by 3 bases, with 9 bases between them. Per the germline V gene, CDR1 is MDHEN and CDR2 is SYDVKM. The CDR3 covers 12 residues. The CDR3 here is CASRITGYEQYF. In DNA form, the CDR3 reads TGTGCCAGCAGAATTACAGGCTACGAGCAGTACTTC.

The chain combines TRBV28 with TRBJ2-7; either TRBD1 or TRBD2 may supply D (5 bases each). The V gene's germline CDR1 is MDHEN and CDR2 SYDVKM. V was shortened by 6 bases and J by 0 bases, with 24 bases between the two germline ends. The CDR3 loop spans 18 amino acids. The CDR3 nucleotides are TGTGCCAGCAGCCGCAGATTCCCCGGACGGGGCAACTCCTACGAGCAGTACTTC. This translates into CASSRRFPGRGNSYEQYF.

V usage is TRBV10-3 and J usage is TRBJ2-7; D may be TRBD2 (5 bases). Germline V lookup: CDR1 ENHRY, CDR2 SYGVKD. The CDR3 runs to 14 residues. V lost 4 bases, J lost 2 bases, and 12 bases lay in between. The CDR3 reads CAISAEGRAYEQYF. For the CDR3, the DNA is TGTGCCATCAGTGCTGAGGGAAGGGCCTACGAGCAGTACTTC.

The chain's CDR3 is CASNPPGRVNYGYTF. CDR3 DNA: TGTGCCAGCAATCCTCCCGGCAGGGTAAACTATGGCTACACCTTC. The chain employs TRBV7-9 and TRBJ1-2; possible D gene TRBD1, 5 bases. Germline V gene lookup returns CDR1 SEHNR and CDR2 FQNEAQ (reference sequence). Trimming cost V 7 bases and J 2 bases, with 17 bases left between them. CDR3 length: 15 residues.